A selection of T cell receptor beta chains follows, all from one sample in a study of blood T cell repertoires in COVID-19. Using immunoSEQ multiplex PCR, the repertoire was profiled, and TCRdb retains in-frame clones only, with some absent. The sample lists 85,000 to 120,000 clones; almost 80% were seen once. Sample: peripheral blood. All receptors derive from a man in his sixties with active or convalescent COVID-19. The CDR3 runs from the conserved cysteine through the conserved F or W. D genes are given only for firm matches. Clone size appears in some rows only: once, few, many, or a class for an expanded clone.

NA	TRBV9	once	TRBJ2-3	TGTGCCAGCAGCGTAGGCGGGGCAGATACGCAGTATTTT	CASSVGGADTQYF
TRBD1	TRBV15	NA	TRBJ1-4	TGTGCCACCAGCAGAGAACAGGGGGGCAATGAAAAACTGTTTTTT	CATSREQGGNEKLFF
TRBD2	TRBV4-1	once	TRBJ2-2	TGCGCCAGCAGCCAGGGACTAGCGGGAGGATGGACCGGGGAGCTGTTTTTT	CASSQGLAGGWTGELFF
NA	TRBV5-1	NA	TRBJ2-5	TGCGCCAGCAGCTTGGAGTCGGGAAGGGAGACCCAGTACTTC	CASSLESGRETQYF
NA	TRBV27	NA	TRBJ1-5	TGTGCCAGCAGTCTCACCGGAGTGGGGGCGAAGGGCAATCAGCCCCAGCATTTT	CASSLTGVGAKGNQPQHF
NA	TRBV11-2	few	TRBJ1-2	TGTGCCAGCAGCTCCACAGGGCCCTATGGCTACACCTTC	CASSSTGPYGYTF
TRBD2	TRBV19	NA	TRBJ2-2	TGTGCCAGCACCTCTTCGGGACTAGCGGGCCGGAACACCGGGGAGCTGTTTTTT	CASTSSGLAGRNTGELFF
NA	TRBV6-1	once	TRBJ1-2	TGTGCCAGCAGTGATCCGACAGGCGCGAGGGCCACCAATGGCTACACCTTC	CASSDPTGARATNGYTF
NA	TRBV6-5	NA	TRBJ2-1	TGTGCCAGCAGTTCCCCCCTGTTTGCGGATGAGCAGTTCTTC	CASSSPLFADEQFF
TRBD1	TRBV5-4	few	TRBJ1-1	TGTGCCAGCAGCGCCTTGACAGGGATCACTGAAGCTTTCTTT	CASSALTGITEAFF
NA	TRBV4-1	NA	TRBJ2-5	TGCGCCAGCAGCCAAGCCCGGTTACAAGAGACCCAGTACTTC	CASSQARLQETQYF
NA	TRBV4-1	NA	TRBJ1-2	TGCGCCAGCAGCCAAGAAGGGGTTCGGAGTGGCTACACCTTC	CASSQEGVRSGYTF
NA	TRBV7-2	NA	TRBJ2-6	TGTGCCAGCAGCTTAGTTGGCACATCTGTGGGGGCCAACGTCCTGACTTTC	CASSLVGTSVGANVLTF
NA	TRBV6-5	NA	TRBJ2-2	TGTGCCAGCAGCCCCGGGACTTGGAACACCGGGGAGCTGTTTTTT	CASSPGTWNTGELFF
TRBD1	TRBV5-1	NA	TRBJ2-1	TGCGCCACTGCAAGTGAGGGACAGTCTTACAATGAGCAGTTCTTC	CATASEGQSYNEQFF
TRBD2	TRBV3-1/TRBV3-2	few	TRBJ2-5	TGTGCCAGCAGCCCCCCCGGAACTAGCGGGAGACAGGAGACCCAGTACTTC	CASSPPGTSGRQETQYF
NA	TRBV19	NA	TRBJ1-3	TGTGCCAGTAGTGTCGGATTAAGGACAGGAAACACCATATATTTT	CASSVGLRTGNTIYF
TRBD1	TRBV28	NA	TRBJ1-6	TGTGCCAGCAGTCTCCCGGAGTCGACAGGGGATAATTCACCCCTCCACTTT	CASSLPESTGDNSPLHF
NA	TRBV4-3	NA	TRBJ1-2	TGCGCCAGCAGCCAAGATGGGGGGGGAGGTGGCTACACCTTC	CASSQDGGGGGYTF
NA	TRBV6-4	NA	TRBJ2-5	TGTGCCAGCACTCGAGTCCAAGAGACCCAGTACTTC	CASTRVQETQYF
NA	TRBV27	NA	TRBJ2-1	TGTGCCAGCAGTTTATACGGTGAGCAGTTCTTC	CASSLYGEQFF
TRBD2	TRBV9	NA	TRBJ2-3	TGTGCCAGCAGCGTAGACCCTTACCCCCTGACTAGCGGGAAAACAGATACGCAGTATTTT	CASSVDPYPLTSGKTDTQYF
NA	TRBV6-6	NA	TRBJ1-5	NA	CASSVGTGAWGHF
NA	TRBV29-1	NA	TRBJ1-2	TGCAGCGTTGTTCGGGGAAACTATGGCTACACCTTC	CSVVRGNYGYTF
NA	TRBV28	NA	TRBJ2-7	TGTGCCAGCAGTTTAGACAGCTTGTCCTACGAGCAGTACTTC	CASSLDSLSYEQYF
NA	TRBV20-1	NA	TRBJ1-1	TGCAGTGCTAGTAGAGGGAGAGGGGAAGCTTTCTTT	CSASRGRGEAFF
NA	TRBV7-9	NA	TRBJ1-4	TGTGCCAGCAGCCTCGCGTTGGCTAATGAAAAACTGTTTTTT	CASSLALANEKLFF
TRBD2	TRBV6-6	NA	TRBJ2-2	TGTGCCAGCAGTGGGACTAGCGGGACCGGGGAGCTGTTTTTT	CASSGTSGTGELFF
NA	TRBV2	few	TRBJ2-6	TGTGCCAGCAGTGGAGACTCACCACCGACTGACTCTGGGGCCAACGTCCTGACTTTC	CASSGDSPPTDSGANVLTF
NA	TRBV3-1/TRBV3-2	NA	TRBJ2-1	TGTGCCAGCAGCCAAGTTCCCAGGGCGCAGTTCTTC	CASSQVPRAQFF
NA	TRBV18	NA	TRBJ1-1	TGTGCCAGCTCACCTGCAGGGATCTCCACTGAAGCTTTCTTT	CASSPAGISTEAFF
TRBD2	TRBV2	NA	TRBJ2-2	TGTGCCAGCAGTGAAGCGCTTCTGGTAGCGGGGGACACCGGGGAGCTGTTTTTT	CASSEALLVAGDTGELFF
NA	TRBV7-9	NA	TRBJ2-1	TGTGCCAGCAGCTTAGGACGGGATGAGCAGTTCTTC	CASSLGRDEQFF
NA	TRBV29-1	NA	TRBJ1-2	TGCAGCGTTGGCTCCCGACAGCAGGGCAGCGGCTACACCTTC	CSVGSRQQGSGYTF
NA	TRBV30	NA	TRBJ1-1	TGTGCCTGGAGTGAGGGGGTGAACACTGAAGCTTTCTTT	CAWSEGVNTEAFF